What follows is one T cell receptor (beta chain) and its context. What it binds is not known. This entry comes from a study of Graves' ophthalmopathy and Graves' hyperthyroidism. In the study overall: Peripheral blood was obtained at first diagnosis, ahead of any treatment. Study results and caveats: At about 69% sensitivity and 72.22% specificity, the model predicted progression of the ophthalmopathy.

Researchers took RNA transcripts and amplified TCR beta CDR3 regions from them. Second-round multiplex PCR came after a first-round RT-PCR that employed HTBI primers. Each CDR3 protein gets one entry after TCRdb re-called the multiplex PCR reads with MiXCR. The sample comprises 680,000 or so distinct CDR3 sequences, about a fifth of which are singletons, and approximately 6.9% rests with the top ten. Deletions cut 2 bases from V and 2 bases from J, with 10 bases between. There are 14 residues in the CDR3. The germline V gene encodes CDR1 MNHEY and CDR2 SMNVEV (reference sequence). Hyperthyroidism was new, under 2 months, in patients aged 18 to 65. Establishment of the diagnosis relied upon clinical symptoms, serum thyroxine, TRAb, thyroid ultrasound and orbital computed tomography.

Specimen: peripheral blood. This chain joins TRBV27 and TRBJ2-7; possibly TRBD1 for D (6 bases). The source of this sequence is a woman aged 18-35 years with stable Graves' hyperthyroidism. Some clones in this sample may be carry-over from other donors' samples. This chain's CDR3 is CASSLQGHTYEQYF. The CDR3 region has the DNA TGTGCCAGCAGTTTACAGGGACATACCTACGAGCAGTACTTC.